This TCR beta chain appears in the sequencing data of a study of CD8 T cells in ankylosing spondylitis. General study results and limits: For ankylosing spondylitis blood, a TCR beta motif of about 8 highly homologous variants appeared characteristic. Significant enrichment of disease-linked clones was reported in matched ankylosing spondylitis synovial fluid. In the blood and synovial fluid of reactive arthritis, some motif variants had been previously reported.

This clonotype turned up a few times. As yet, its antigen is unknown. Quantitative 5'-RACE with molecular barcodes generated TCR beta libraries. TCRdb reprocessed the 5' RACE reads via MiXCR and lists one record per CDR3 protein. The table shows about 500,000 distinct CDR3 sequences, with about 12% occurring only once. Sequences were obtained from blood, either unsorted or a sorted T cell fraction (not recorded which). The TCR was taken from a male donor with ankylosing spondylitis.

The CDR3 sequence: CASSFTGLNTGELFF. CDR3 nucleotides: TGTGCCAGCAGTTTTACCGGGCTTAACACCGGGGAGCTGTTTTTT. This chain joins TRBV27 and TRBJ2-2; D gene uncertain. CDR1 is MNHEY and CDR2 is SMNVEV in the germline V gene (reference sequence). Trimming left V 3 bases short and J 2 bases short, with 10 bases between. The CDR3 spans 15 residues.